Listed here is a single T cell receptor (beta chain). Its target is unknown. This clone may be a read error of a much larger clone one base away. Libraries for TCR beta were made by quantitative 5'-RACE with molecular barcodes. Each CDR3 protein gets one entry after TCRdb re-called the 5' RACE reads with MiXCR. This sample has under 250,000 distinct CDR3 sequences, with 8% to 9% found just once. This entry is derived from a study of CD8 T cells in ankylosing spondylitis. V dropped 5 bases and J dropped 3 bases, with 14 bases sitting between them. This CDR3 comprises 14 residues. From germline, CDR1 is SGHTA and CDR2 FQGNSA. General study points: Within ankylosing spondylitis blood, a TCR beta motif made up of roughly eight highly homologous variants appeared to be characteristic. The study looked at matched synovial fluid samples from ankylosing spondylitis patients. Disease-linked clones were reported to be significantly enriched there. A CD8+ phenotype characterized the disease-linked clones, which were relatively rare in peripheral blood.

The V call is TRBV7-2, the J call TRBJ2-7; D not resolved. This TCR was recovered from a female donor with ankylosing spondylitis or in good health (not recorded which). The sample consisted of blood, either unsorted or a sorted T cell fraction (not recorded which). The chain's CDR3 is CTSSPGPGYYEQYF. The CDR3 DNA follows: TGTACCAGCAGCCCCGGGCCAGGATACTACGAGCAGTACTTC.